This T cell receptor (beta chain) stems from a study of molecular identifiers for immune sequencing clone quantification. Broader study findings: More than 97% of effector molecules, versus under 1% of naive-cell molecules, belonged to clones above 20 RNA copies. Spiked-in Jurkat TCR RNA corresponding to one cell was reported as detectable against approximately 1 million naive cells.

The CDR3 sequence is 15 residues long. Trimming took 4 bases from V and 5 from J, leaving 18 bases between them. The germline V gene encodes CDR1 SGHRS and CDR2 YFSETQ. In TCRdb, the PCR reads were re-called with MiXCR into one record per CDR3 protein. The data hold about half a million distinct CDR3 sequences, with around 23% observed a single time. There are many counts of this clonotype. As yet, its antigen is unknown. The sample taken for sequencing was naive CD8+ T cells from blood, with Jurkat cell RNA spiked in. The subset was: FACS-sorted CD8+CD4-CCR7+CD45RA+ naive T cells. This chain connects TRBV5-1 to TRBJ2-5, with D possibly TRBD2 on 6 matching bases. The receptor was derived from a human donor in good health. Some libraries in this study had Jurkat cell RNA spiked in. CDR3 amino acids: CASSRDWRVAETQYF. The CDR3, as DNA: TGCGCCAGCAGCCGGGACTGGAGGGTAGCCGAGACCCAGTACTTC.